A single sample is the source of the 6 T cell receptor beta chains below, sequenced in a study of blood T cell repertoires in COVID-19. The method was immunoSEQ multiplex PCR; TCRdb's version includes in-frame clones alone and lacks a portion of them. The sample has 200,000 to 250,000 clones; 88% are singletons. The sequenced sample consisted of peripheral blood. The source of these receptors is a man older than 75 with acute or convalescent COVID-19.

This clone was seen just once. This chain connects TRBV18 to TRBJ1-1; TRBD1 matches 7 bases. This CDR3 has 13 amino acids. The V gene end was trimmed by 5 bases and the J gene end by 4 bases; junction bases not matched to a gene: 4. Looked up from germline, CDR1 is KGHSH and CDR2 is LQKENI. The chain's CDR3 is CASSSTGITEAFF. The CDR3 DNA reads TGTGCCAGCTCATCGACAGGGATCACTGAAGCTTTCTTT.

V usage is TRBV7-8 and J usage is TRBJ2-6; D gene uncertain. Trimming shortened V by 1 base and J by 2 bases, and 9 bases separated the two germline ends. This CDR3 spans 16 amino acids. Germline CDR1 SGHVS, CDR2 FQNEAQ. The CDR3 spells CASSLVQVAGANVLTF. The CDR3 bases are TGTGCCAGCAGCTTAGTGCAGGTCGCTGGGGCCAACGTCCTGACTTTC.

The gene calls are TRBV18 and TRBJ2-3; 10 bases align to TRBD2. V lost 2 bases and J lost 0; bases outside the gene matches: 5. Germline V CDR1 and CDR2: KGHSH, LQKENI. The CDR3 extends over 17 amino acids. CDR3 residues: CASSPNGLAASTDTQYF. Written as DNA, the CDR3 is TGTGCCAGCTCACCAAACGGACTAGCGGCTAGCACAGATACGCAGTATTTT.

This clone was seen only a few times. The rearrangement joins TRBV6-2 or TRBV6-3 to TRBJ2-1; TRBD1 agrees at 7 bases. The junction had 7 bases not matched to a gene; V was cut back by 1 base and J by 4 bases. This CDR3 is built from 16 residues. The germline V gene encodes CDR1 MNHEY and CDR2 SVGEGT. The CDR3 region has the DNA TGTGCCAGCAGTTACTTTGGGGCAGGGGGTTACAATGAGCAGTTCTTC. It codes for CASSYFGAGGYNEQFF.

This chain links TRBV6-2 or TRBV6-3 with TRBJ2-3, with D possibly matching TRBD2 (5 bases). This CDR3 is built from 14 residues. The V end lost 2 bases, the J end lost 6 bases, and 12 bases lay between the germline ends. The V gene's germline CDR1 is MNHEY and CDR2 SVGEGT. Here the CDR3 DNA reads TGTGCCAGCAGTTACCGGGGATTCTTGGATACGCAGTATTTT. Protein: CASSYRGFLDTQYF.

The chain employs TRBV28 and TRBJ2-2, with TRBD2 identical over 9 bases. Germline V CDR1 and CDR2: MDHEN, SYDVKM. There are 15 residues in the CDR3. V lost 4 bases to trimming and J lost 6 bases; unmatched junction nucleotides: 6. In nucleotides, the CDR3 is TGTGCCAGCAGTTCAAGCGGGAGGTTCCCCGGGGAGCTGTTTTTT. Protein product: CASSSSGRFPGELFF.